The 16 T cell receptor beta chains given below trace back to one sample, sequenced in a study of CD8 T cells in ankylosing spondylitis. TCRdb reprocessed the 5' RACE reads with MiXCR, giving one entry per CDR3 protein. The table has about 440,000 distinct CDR3 sequences, roughly 15% seen once; the top ten hold about 0.94%. The study's findings and limits: Blood from ankylosing spondylitis patients appeared to carry a characteristic roughly 8-variant TCR beta motif.

No antigen has been identified for these receptors. Sequencing input: blood, either unsorted or a sorted T cell fraction (not recorded which). These receptor sequences come from a male donor with ankylosing spondylitis.

The sample holds a few counts of this clonotype. The rearrangement joins TRBV18 to TRBJ2-1; D tentatively fits TRBD1 or TRBD2 (5 bases each). Per germline, CDR1 KGHSH and CDR2 LQKENI. V was clipped by 3 bases and J by 10 bases, with 7 bases between them. The CDR3 sequence is 11 residues long. In DNA, the CDR3 is TGTGCCAGCTCACCCGGGACCGAGCAGTTCTTC. Translated, it gives CASSPGTEQFF.

The V call is TRBV12-3 or TRBV12-4, the J call TRBJ2-1; 13 bases map to TRBD2. This CDR3 is 16 amino acids long. After removal of 4 bases from V and 7 bases from J, the junction contained 7 bases not matched to a gene. The CDR3 here is CASSSRWTSGSNEQFF. Written as DNA, the CDR3 is TGTGCCAGCAGTTCCCGATGGACTAGCGGGAGTAATGAGCAGTTCTTC.

The gene calls are TRBV29-1 and TRBJ2-7; D uncertain. Trimming shortened V by 4 bases and J by 1 base, and 20 bases separated the two germline ends. The CDR3 is 16 amino acids. Germline-derived CDR1 and CDR2 are SQVTM and ANQGSEA. The DNA for the CDR3 is TGCAGCGTTGCGTCGACGAGTTCGGGCCCATCCTACGAGCAGTACTTC. Translating gives CSVASTSSGPSYEQYF.

The chain has TRBV5-1 and TRBJ1-1; TRBD1 might be the D (6 bases). Germline lookup yields CDR1 SGHRS and CDR2 YFSETQ. Trimming left V 4 bases short and J 3 bases short, with 16 bases between. The CDR3 loop spans 15 amino acids. For the CDR3, the DNA is TGCGCCAGCAGCAACCAACAGGGTGTCCACACTGAAGCTTTCTTT. Amino acids: CASSNQQGVHTEAFF.

The chain is built from TRBV14 and TRBJ1-4, with TRBD1 matching 9 bases. Trimming cost V 1 base and J 5 bases; bases outside gene matches: 8. This CDR3 has 17 amino acids. The germline V gene encodes CDR1 SGHDN and CDR2 FVKESK. CDR3 coding DNA: TGTGCCAGCAGCCAAGTCGCGCAGGGGACAGGGAATGAAAAACTGTTTTTT. As protein: CASSQVAQGTGNEKLFF.

V gene TRBV4-1 combines with J gene TRBJ2-7, with unresolved D. Trimming cost V 1 base and J 2 bases, with 9 bases left between them. The CDR3 contains 14 residues. Germline lookup yields CDR1 MGHRA and CDR2 YSYEKL. CDR3 residues: CASSQGVGAYEQYF. In nucleotides, the CDR3 is TGCGCCAGCAGCCAAGGTGTCGGAGCCTACGAGCAGTACTTC.

The V call is TRBV12-3 or TRBV12-4, the J call TRBJ2-2; TRBD1 is a possible D gene (7 bases). Deletions cut 5 bases from V and 4 bases from J, with 17 bases between. The CDR3 sequence is 16 residues long. Written as DNA, the CDR3 is TGTGCCAGCAGTCCTCAGGGGGGTGGGGGCACCGGGGAGCTGTTTTTT. It yields the protein CASSPQGGGGTGELFF.

The chain carries TRBV12-3 or TRBV12-4 and TRBJ2-1; D possibly corresponds to TRBD1 (6 bases). The CDR3 contains 15 residues. The V end lost 6 bases, the J end lost 3 bases, and 15 bases lay between the germline ends. The CDR3 DNA sequence: TGTGCCAGCAGCTCCGGGACACTAAACTACAATGAGCAGTTCTTC. It yields the protein CASSSGTLNYNEQFF.

This clonotype was observed a handful of times. The genes are TRBV27 and TRBJ2-7; no clear D. The CDR3 totals 15 residues. V lost 6 bases to trimming and J lost 0 bases, with 15 bases between them. The V gene's germline CDR1 is MNHEY and CDR2 SMNVEV (reference sequence). The CDR3 loop reads CASSKEPVASYEQYF. The CDR3 DNA is TGTGCCAGCAGCAAGGAGCCCGTGGCCTCCTACGAGCAGTACTTC.

The chain recombines TRBV20-1 with TRBJ2-2; no clear D gene. V was cut by 7 bases and J by 3 bases, with 6 bases left in between. The V gene's germline CDR1 is DFQATT and CDR2 SNEGSKA (reference sequence). This CDR3 contains 11 residues. The CDR3 bases are TGCAGTGTCCGGCACACCGGGGAGCTGTTTTTT. As protein: CSVRHTGELFF.

This chain links TRBV29-1 with TRBJ2-5, with D perhaps matching TRBD1 (5 bases). CDR3 length: 12 amino acids. CDR1 SQVTM and CDR2 ANQGSEA come from the germline V gene. Deletions cut 4 bases from V and 2 bases from J, with 8 bases between. The DNA of the CDR3 is TGCAGCGTTGGGGGCAGACAAGAGACCCAGTACTTC. It translates to CSVGGRQETQYF.

This chain links TRBV20-1 with TRBJ2-1; D could derive from TRBD1 or TRBD2 (5 bases each). Trimming cost V 6 bases and J 7 bases, with 19 bases left between them. In germline, CDR1 is DFQATT, CDR2 SNEGSKA (reference sequence). The CDR3 spans 14 residues. Written as DNA, the CDR3 is TGCAGTGCAGTTACAGGAGGCAGCATGAATGAGCAGTTCTTC. Protein product: CSAVTGGSMNEQFF.

This clonotype was found a few times. The V call is TRBV12-3 or TRBV12-4, the J call TRBJ2-7, with 9 bases identical to TRBD2. J lost 3 bases, V lost 6 bases, and 6 bases had no gene match. CDR3 length: 14 residues. CDR3 residues: CASSIAGDLYEQYF. CDR3 in DNA: TGTGCCAGCAGCATAGCGGGAGACCTCTACGAGCAGTACTTC.

The chain links TRBV29-1 to TRBJ1-1, with D possibly matching TRBD1 (5 bases). Trimming removed 7 bases from V and 7 bases from J, with 16 bases in between. This CDR3 region has 12 residues. Germline V CDR1 and CDR2: SQVTM, ANQGSEA. The DNA for the CDR3 is TGCAGCGCGGGACCTGAGGCCCTTGAAGCTTTCTTT. Residues: CSAGPEALEAFF.

This clonotype was seen a few times. The CDR3 DNA reads as TGCAGCCTTCAGCGGGGCGGGGAGACCCAGTACTTC. Amino acid sequence: CSLQRGGETQYF. The gene calls are TRBV29-1 and TRBJ2-5; 7 bases align to TRBD2. Germline V gene sequence: CDR1 SQVTM, CDR2 ANQGSEA. This CDR3 spans 12 amino acids. V shed 8 bases and J 5 bases; nucleotides not matched to a gene: 8.

V and J are TRBV3-1 and TRBJ2-6; D not certain. Deletions cut 4 bases from V and 0 bases from J, with 7 bases between. CDR3 length: 15 amino acids. Germline assignment: CDR1 LGHDT and CDR2 YNNKEL (reference sequence). The CDR3 reads CASSPWTSGANVLTF. The CDR3 DNA is TGTGCCAGCAGCCCTTGGACCTCTGGGGCCAACGTCCTGACTTTC. Full variable domain (outside the CDR3, taken from reference TRBV3-1 and TRBJ2-6): DTAVSQTPKYLVTQMGNDKSIKCEQNLGHDTMYWYKQDSKKFLKIMFSYNNKELIINETVPNRFSPKSPDKAHLNLHINSLELGDSAVYFCASSPWTSGANVLTFGAGSRLTVL.